Sequencing of this T cell receptor (beta chain) was carried out in a study of T cells in Graves' hyperthyroidism and ophthalmopathy. Study-level findings and limits: Also found in blood were most expanded thyroid clonotypes above 0.001. Ophthalmopathy was distinguished from stable hyperthyroidism by 13 V-J signatures.

Of note for this clonotype: Its antigen is still unknown.

The TCR beta CDR3 regions underwent amplification using RNA transcripts as the source. TCR CDR3 regions were first amplified by RT-PCR with HTBI primers. TCRdb independently ran MiXCR on the multiplex PCR reads; one entry per CDR3 protein. The repertoire consists of 550,000 to 600,000 distinct CDR3 sequences, with about 45% occurring once and the leading ten covering around 20%. This CDR3 contains 15 residues. The germline V gene has CDR1 SGHRS and CDR2 YFSETQ. V lost 4 bases to trimming and J lost 2 bases; unmatched junction nucleotides: 5. Diagnosis rested on symptoms, serum thyroxine and TRAb, thyroid ultrasound, and orbital computed tomography.

Sequencing was performed on peripheral blood or thyroid tissue (not recorded which). The TCR originated in an adult woman with Graves' disease, either hyperthyroidism or ophthalmopathy (not recorded which). The J gene is TRBJ2-3, the V gene TRBV5-1, with 9 nucleotides matching TRBD1. The CDR3, as DNA: TGCGCCAGCAGCCGAACAGGGGGCACCACAGATACGCAGTATTTT. This encodes CASSRTGGTTDTQYF.